The 6 T cell receptor beta chains presented below share a single source sample, sequenced in a study of T cell clonality in common variable immunodeficiency. Repertoires were generated with immunoSEQ multiplex PCR, while TCRdb's copy carries only in-frame clones and drops some. The profile covers roughly 60,000 clones, none occurring a single time. Sample: peripheral blood mononuclear cells. These receptors were collected from a person aged 18 to 75 in good health.

The sample holds many counts of this clone. The CDR3 extends 3 residues past the end of the read, so its final part is completed from the germline J gene. This chain links TRBV5-1 with TRBJ1-1; D is ambiguous. The CDR3 consists of 14 residues. Trimming stripped 4 bases from V and 4 bases from J, with 14 bases between. Germline V CDR1 and CDR2: SGHRS, YFSETQ. The CDR3 DNA, read in part, is TGCGCCAGCAGCGTTACGGTGGTCGGCACTGAA. This gives the protein CASSVTVVGTE. The CDR3 in full is CASSVTVVGTEAFF. The whole variable domain, remainder taken from reference TRBV5-1 and TRBJ1-1, is KAGVTQTPRYLIKTRGQQVTLSCSPISGHRSVSWYQQTPGQGLQFLFEYFSETQRNKGNFPGRFSGRQFSNSRSEMNVSTLELGDSALYLCASSVTVVGTEAFFGQGTRLTVV.

This clone came up many times. The part of the CDR3 DNA that was read is TGCAGCTCTGCCAAGACAAGCTCCTACGAG. It codes for CSSAKTSSYE. The entire CDR3 sequence reads CSSAKTSSYEQYF. V is TRBV29-1 and J is TRBJ2-7, with D uncertain. The sequenced fragment ends 3 residues before the CDR3 boundary, so the rest is inferred from the germline J gene. Trimming removed 8 bases at V and 0 bases at J, with 14 bases between. This CDR3 has 13 residues. CDR1 is SQVTM, CDR2 ANQGSEA, per germline.

This clone was detected ten times or more. The DNA ends 3 residues before the CDR3 does, and the rest of the CDR3 is filled in from the germline J gene. The gene calls are TRBV4-1 and TRBJ2-7, with 9 positions matching TRBD2. From germline, CDR1 is MGHRA and CDR2 YSYEKL. Trimming removed 3 bases from V and 2 bases from J; junction bases left unmatched: 8. The CDR3 spans 16 residues. CDR3 loop: CASSQTTSGSTYEQYF. CDR3 DNA, as far as it was read: TGCGCCAGCAGCCAGACGACTAGCGGTTCTACCTACGAG.

This clone showed up many times. The missing CDR3 end, 3 residues past where the read stops, is filled in from the germline J gene. The genes are TRBV6-2 or TRBV6-3 and TRBJ2-7; a weak D match, TRBD2 (6 bases). Looked up from germline, CDR1 is MNHEY and CDR2 is SVGEGT. Trimming left V 0 bases short and J 0 bases short, with 12 bases between. This CDR3 is 16 amino acids long. Partial CDR3 DNA: TGTGCCAGCAGTTACTCGTTCCAGGAGGGCTCCTACGAG. This gives the protein CASSYSFQEGSYE. The full CDR3 reads CASSYSFQEGSYEQYF.

This clone was detected ten times or more. Coverage ceases 3 residues before the CDR3 finishes, and the germline J gene fills in the end. The sample holds other DNA sequences that translate to the same CDR3. V usage is TRBV2 and J usage is TRBJ2-1; no clear D gene. CDR3 size: 11 residues. V shed 6 bases and J shed 4 bases, with 4 bases lying between them. Per the germline V gene, CDR1 is SNHLY and CDR2 is FYNNEI. The part of the CDR3 DNA that was read is TGTGCCAGCAGCCCATACAATGAG. Translating it yields CASSPYNE. Given in full, the CDR3 is CASSPYNEQFF.

This clone was detected many times. The read is 3 residues too short to cover the CDR3 end, so that end is filled in from the germline J gene. The chain recombines TRBV7-2 with TRBJ2-3; 9 nucleotides align to TRBD1. V lost 0 bases, J lost 5 bases, and 9 bases stayed unmatched. Germline V gene sequence: CDR1 SGHTA, CDR2 FQGNSA. The CDR3 runs to 17 residues. The DNA read from the CDR3 is TGTGCCAGCAGCTTAGCGTGGATGGGACAGGGTGAAGATACG. It codes for CASSLAWMGQGEDT. The whole CDR3 sequence reads CASSLAWMGQGEDTQYF.